This note documents a single T cell receptor beta chain sequence. The clone's antigen remains unknown. Base quality data are lacking; no much larger clone is found one base away. The method was 5' RACE. Sequenced using an Illumina HiSeq 2000. Template switching introduced a universal primer binding site; the final cDNA contained a unique molecular identifier, enabling accurate counting of TCR cDNA molecules. Specific primers in the conserved constant-segment region were used to synthesize first-strand cDNA for TCR alpha and beta chains. Each cDNA library was double barcoded, with a SMART-Mk sample barcode plus Illumina barcodes, to control for contamination. Two successive PCR steps introduced TruSeq adapter sequences along with Illumina sample barcodes. TCR alpha and beta cDNA libraries were sequenced on the Illumina HiSeq platform with custom primers. On the study's bioinformatics: MiGEC was used to process raw reads and extract unique molecular identifiers, and MiXCR was used to find CDR3 positions. Recombination models were inferred per individual with the repgenHMM and IGoR tools using an EM algorithm. Shared clonotype analysis was performed with the tcR package in R, normalizing sharing by the product of cloneset sizes. To study raw recombination free of thymic and clonal selection effects, out-of-frame nonproductive sequences were analyzed. Using fastp at Q25 and MiXCR, TCRdb reprocessed the public reads and kept productive beta chains. When rows share a CDR3 protein, they turn into one entry using the most common DNA and genes. TCRdb, rather than the study authors, made the V and J calls. Within this sample are around 1.7 million distinct CDR3 sequences, with about 32% of them counted one time only. The biggest ten clones account for over 0.25% of the sample.

Only healthy Caucasian donors were included. The sample comes from a study of identical twins (dated by TCRdb to about 2016). In terms of the full investigation: TCR alpha and beta repertoires from monozygotic twins, unrelated adults of various ages and cord blood were deep-sequenced to test whether fetal clonotypes persist. To rule out contamination, replicate twin experiments were performed at different times with different library preparation protocols. General findings and caveats noted by the study authors: Zero-insertion analyses could be partly confounded by invariant T cells such as MAIT and iNKT, though diverse VJ usage argued against such confounding for most clonotypes. In monozygotic twins, recombination models systematically underestimated out-of-frame TCR alpha sharing, but the models matched the sharing seen between unrelated individuals. Compared with coincidental sharing between unrelated individuals, out-of-frame TCR alpha sequences shared between twins had an excess of sequences with low generation probability. Because the same donors could not be followed over many years, conclusions were based on cross-sectional statistical analysis. Abundant cord blood beta clonotypes had fewer insertions, young adult naive repertoires showed a similar but weaker trend, and memory repertoires showed no such trend. A weaker excess of twin sharing was found in beta out-of-frame sequences because the signal-to-noise ratio was lowered by fewer shared sequences.

The sequenced material came from cord blood. This TCR derives from a newborn girl in good health.

The CDR3 loop reads CATSARTGRGGYTF. The nucleotide sequence reads as follows: TGTGCCACCAGTGCCAGGACAGGGAGGGGCGGCTACACCTTC. The sequence is built from TRBV24-1 and TRBJ1-2; TRBD1 lines up with 8 middle nucleotides. Reading the germline V gene gives CDR1 KGHDR and CDR2 SFDVKD. The CDR3 numbers 14 residues from cysteine through phenylalanine. Just the 42-base CDR3 DNA is kept, in frame starting at base 1. Relative to germline, V is missing 5 bases and J is missing 8 bases, with 9 bases of the junction outside any gene match.